Below, 32 T cell receptor beta chains from the same sample are listed, as sequenced in a study of blood T cell repertoires in COVID-19. Clones were read by immunoSEQ multiplex PCR, and TCRdb kept only the in-frame ones, dropping some. Of a few hundred thousand clones listed, roughly 86% are singletons. Sequenced input: PBMCs or T cells enriched from blood (not recorded which). All receptors come from a woman in her 30s who had recovered from COVID-19.

The rearrangement uses TRBV11-3 and TRBJ2-5; 9 positions match TRBD1. V was clipped by 4 bases and J by 5 bases; unmatched bases: 11. The CDR3 runs to 16 residues. In germline, CDR1 is SGHNT, CDR2 YENEEA. CDR3 region: CASSWGGTGRSETQYF. The CDR3 DNA follows: TGTGCCAGCAGCTGGGGGGGGACAGGGCGATCGGAGACCCAGTACTTC.

V usage is TRBV5-6 and J usage is TRBJ1-4; the match to TRBD1 covers 9 bases. The V and J ends lost 4 bases and 7 bases, in that order; junction bases with no gene match: 5. This CDR3 is 14 amino acids long. Germline CDR1 SGHDT, CDR2 YYEEEE. The CDR3 coding sequence is TGTGCCAGCAGCGAGGACAGGGGAACTGAAAAACTGTTTTTT. Its protein product is CASSEDRGTEKLFF.

The chain carries TRBV2 and TRBJ1-2; possibly TRBD1 for D (6 bases). This CDR3 is built from 16 residues. Looked up from germline, CDR1 is SNHLY and CDR2 is FYNNEI. Trimming left V 2 bases short and J 6 bases short, with 19 bases between. The CDR3 sequence is CASSESGGDNSDGYTF. The CDR3 DNA reads as TGTGCCAGCAGTGAAAGCGGGGGGGACAACTCGGATGGCTACACCTTC.

This clone was picked up a small number of times. The chain has TRBV18 and TRBJ1-4; 8 bases line up with TRBD1. The CDR3 totals 16 residues. Unmatched junction bases numbered 5, after V lost 2 bases and J lost 3 bases. Per germline, CDR1 KGHSH and CDR2 LQKENI. The CDR3 nucleotides are TGTGCCAGCTCACCAAATCAGGGGGCTGCTAATGAAAAACTGTTTTTT. It encodes CASSPNQGAANEKLFF.

The chain couples TRBV4-1 to TRBJ1-1; D gene uncertain. Looked up from germline, CDR1 is MGHRA and CDR2 is YSYEKL. V dropped 2 bases and J dropped 1 base, with 11 bases sitting between them. There are 15 residues in the CDR3. The chain's CDR3 is CASSQSVGKNTEAFF. CDR3 bases: TGCGCCAGCAGCCAATCCGTCGGGAAGAACACTGAAGCTTTCTTT.

The chain recombines TRBV27 with TRBJ1-2; D is perhaps TRBD1 (6 bases). Per the germline V gene, CDR1 is MNHEY and CDR2 is SMNVEV (reference sequence). CDR3 length: 17 amino acids. The germline V and J ends were trimmed by 0 bases and 4 bases, with 18 bases remaining between them. The CDR3 nucleotides read TGTGCCAGCAGTTTATCTGCTGGTGGGCAGGGGCGCTATGGCTACACCTTC. Protein sequence: CASSLSAGGQGRYGYTF.

The genes are TRBV27 and TRBJ2-7; D call uncertain. Germline CDR1 and CDR2: MNHEY and SMNVEV (reference sequence). V was cut by 4 bases and J by 1 base, with 8 bases left in between. The CDR3 contains 13 residues. The CDR3 nucleotides are TGTGCCAGCAGTTGGGCTAAATCCTACGAGCAGTACTTC. This encodes CASSWAKSYEQYF.

The chain links TRBV12-3 or TRBV12-4 to TRBJ1-5; D possibly corresponds to TRBD1 (5 bases). This CDR3 is 11 amino acids long. The germline V and J ends were trimmed by 2 bases and 9 bases, with 5 bases remaining between them. CDR3 sequence (DNA): TGTGCCAGCAGTTTAAGGGGGCCCCAGCATTTT. This codes for CASSLRGPQHF.

This sequence joins TRBV29-1 and TRBJ1-1, with D possibly TRBD1 on 6 matching bases. V was trimmed by 6 bases and J by 4 bases, leaving 12 bases between them. Germline V gene data show CDR1 as SQVTM and CDR2 as ANQGSEA. The CDR3 is 12 amino acids. The CDR3 nucleotides are TGCAGCGTCCTGCAGGGGTCCACTGAAGCTTTCTTT. It yields the protein CSVLQGSTEAFF.

The chain links TRBV2 to TRBJ1-2; D may be TRBD1 (5 bases). The CDR3 runs 16 residues. Trimming left V 1 base short and J 5 bases short, with 17 bases between. Germline CDR1 and CDR2: SNHLY and FYNNEI. CDR3 protein: CASSEVGVRASYGYTF. Here the CDR3 DNA reads TGTGCCAGCAGTGAAGTGGGTGTCAGGGCGTCATATGGCTACACCTTC.

V and J are TRBV27 and TRBJ2-1; D is perhaps TRBD1 (6 bases). CDR1 and CDR2 from the germline V gene are MNHEY and SMNVEV (reference sequence). Trimming removed 6 bases from V and 5 bases from J, with 14 bases in between. The CDR3 spans 14 residues. Here the CDR3 reads CASSPITGNNEQFF. CDR3 in DNA: TGTGCCAGCAGCCCTATTACAGGGAACAATGAGCAGTTCTTC.

The DNA of the CDR3 is TGTGCCAGCAGTCGTTACAGGGAGCAGCCCCAGCATTTT. It specifies CASSRYREQPQHF. The gene calls are TRBV27 and TRBJ1-5, with D tentatively TRBD1 (6 bases). Germline CDR1 reads MNHEY; CDR2 reads SMNVEV (reference sequence). V was trimmed by 5 bases and J by 7 bases, leaving 12 bases between them. The CDR3 sequence is 13 residues long.

The chain carries TRBV6-5 and TRBJ2-3; 8 bases fit TRBD2. Per the germline V gene, CDR1 is MNHEY and CDR2 is SVGAGI. The CDR3 contains 16 residues. Germline trimming cut 2 bases from V and 0 bases from J; bases unmatched to any gene: 4. The CDR3 DNA reads as TGTGCCAGCAGTTACAGCGGGAGCTCTAGCACAGATACGCAGTATTTT. This sequence encodes CASSYSGSSSTDTQYF.

The chain employs TRBV9 and TRBJ1-5; TRBD1 agrees at 12 bases. V dropped 0 bases and J dropped 0; count of bases not matched to a gene: 4. CDR1 and CDR2 (germline): SGDLS, YYNGEE. The CDR3 has 18 residues. CDR3 protein: CASSVGDRGPSSNQPQHF. CDR3 coding DNA: TGTGCCAGCAGCGTAGGGGACAGGGGGCCCAGTAGCAATCAGCCCCAGCATTTT.

V and J are TRBV27 and TRBJ1-1; D not resolved. This CDR3 contains 15 residues. Trimming removed 5 bases at V and 0 bases at J, with 13 bases between. CDR1 and CDR2 (germline): MNHEY, SMNVEV (reference sequence). The CDR3 loop reads CASSPLLGVNTEAFF. The CDR3 DNA sequence: TGTGCCAGCAGTCCTCTACTCGGGGTGAACACTGAAGCTTTCTTT.

The chain carries TRBV10-1 and TRBJ1-3, with 10 bases fitting TRBD1. Germline-derived CDR1 and CDR2 are WNHNN and SYGVQD (reference sequence). This CDR3 comprises 15 residues. V dropped 8 bases and J dropped 2; count of bases not matched to a gene: 6. In DNA form, the CDR3 reads TGCGCCAGCGATTCCGGGACAGGGGCTGGAAACACCATATATTTT. Amino acid sequence: CASDSGTGAGNTIYF.

The chain employs TRBV4-3 and TRBJ1-3; no definite D call. The CDR3 totals 14 residues. Germline-derived CDR1 and CDR2 are LGHNA and YSLEER. Trimming removed 1 base from V and 0 bases from J, with 4 bases in between. CDR3 loop: CASSQGLSGNTIYF. CDR3 coding DNA: TGCGCCAGCAGCCAAGGTCTCTCTGGAAACACCATATATTTT.

The chain combines TRBV28 with TRBJ2-7; the D is unclear. The CDR3 has 15 amino acids. Germline V gene lookup returns CDR1 MDHEN and CDR2 SYDVKM. V lost 4 bases and J lost 6, with 19 bases in between. The CDR3: CASSSGGLPPGEQYF. The CDR3 coding sequence is TGTGCCAGCAGTTCCGGCGGCCTTCCTCCTGGCGAGCAGTACTTC.

The chain links TRBV4-3 to TRBJ1-1; 10 bases are shared with TRBD1. Germline V gives CDR1 LGHNA, CDR2 YSLEER. Unmatched junction bases numbered 3, after V lost 4 bases and J lost 1 base. This CDR3 region has 15 residues. CDR3 nucleotide sequence: TGCGCCAGCAGCCTACGGGACAGGGGGAACACTGAAGCTTTCTTT. It yields the protein CASSLRDRGNTEAFF.

The chain couples TRBV4-2 to TRBJ2-5, with D possibly matching TRBD2 (6 bases). The CDR3 has 15 residues. Germline lookup yields CDR1 LGHNA and CDR2 YNFKEQ. Trimming took off 1 base at V and 7 bases at J, with 16 bases between the two ends. CDR3 protein: CASSQGGVVAATQYF. CDR3 DNA sequence: TGTGCCAGCAGCCAAGGGGGGGTGGTAGCAGCGACCCAGTACTTC.

This sequence joins TRBV6-5 and TRBJ1-6; TRBD1 matches 8 bases. Trimming cost V 4 bases and J 8 bases; bases outside gene matches: 4. There are 14 residues in the CDR3. Germline CDR1 reads MNHEY; CDR2 reads SVGAGI. The chain's CDR3 is CASSSRGRDSPLHF. For the CDR3, the DNA is TGTGCCAGCAGTTCCAGGGGGCGGGATTCACCCCTCCACTTT.

This rearrangement joins TRBV9 to TRBJ1-1; perhaps TRBD1 as D (5 bases). The CDR3 consists of 14 residues. Germline assignment: CDR1 SGDLS and CDR2 YYNGEE. V dropped 3 bases and J dropped 7 bases, with 16 bases sitting between them. This CDR3 is CASSAPGRDFEAFF. The CDR3 nucleotides are TGTGCCAGCAGCGCTCCTGGACGGGACTTTGAAGCTTTCTTT.

J is TRBJ1-3 and V is TRBV18; D gene ambiguous. Trimming took off 2 bases at V and 8 bases at J, with 13 bases between the two ends. Germline V gene sequence: CDR1 KGHSH, CDR2 LQKENI. The CDR3 is made up of 14 amino acids. CDR3 bases: TGTGCCAGCTCACCAATACCAGGCTGGCACACCATATATTTT. The encoded protein is CASSPIPGWHTIYF.

The chain employs TRBV16 and TRBJ1-1; D not certain. Germline values: CDR1 KGHSY, CDR2 FQNENV. There are 14 residues in the CDR3. The germline V and J ends were trimmed by 0 bases and 1 base, with 6 bases remaining between them. This chain's CDR3 is CASSQSLSNTEAFF. CDR3 in DNA: TGTGCCAGCAGCCAATCCTTGTCGAACACTGAAGCTTTCTTT. Supplemented by reference TRBV16 and TRBJ1-1, the full variable domain reads GEEVAQTPKHLVRGEGQKAKLYCAPIKGHSYVFWYQQVLKNEFKFLISFQNENVFDETGMPKERFSAKCLPNSPCSLEIQATKLEDSAVYFCASSQSLSNTEAFFGQGTRLTVV.

The V call is TRBV7-2, the J call TRBJ1-2; D unclear. This CDR3 is 15 amino acids long. Germline V gene sequence: CDR1 SGHTA, CDR2 FQGNSA. Trimming removed 1 base at V and 4 bases at J, with 13 bases between. CDR3 loop: CASSLGGRFLYGYTF. In DNA, the CDR3 is TGTGCCAGCAGCTTAGGAGGCCGCTTCCTCTATGGCTACACCTTC.

The chain recombines TRBV19 with TRBJ2-3; no clear D. There are 15 residues in the CDR3. V gave up 6 bases and J gave up 0 bases, with 13 bases separating them. CDR1 and CDR2 from the germline V gene are LNHDA and SQIVND (reference sequence). CDR3 in amino acids: CASRVDPISTDTQYF. The DNA of the CDR3 is TGTGCCAGTAGGGTAGATCCGATAAGCACAGATACGCAGTATTTT. Drawing the rest from reference TRBV19 and TRBJ2-3, the complete variable domain is DGGITQSPKYLFRKEGQNVTLSCEQNLNHDAMYWYRQDPGQGLRLIYYSQIVNDFQKGDIAEGYSVSREKKESFPLTVTSAQKNPTAFYLCASRVDPISTDTQYFGPGTRLTVL.

The J gene is TRBJ1-1, the V gene TRBV28; D is ambiguous. Trimming took off 6 bases at V and 1 base at J, with 15 bases between the two ends. Germline V gene data show CDR1 as MDHEN and CDR2 as SYDVKM. The CDR3 is 15 residues long. The DNA for the CDR3 is TGTGCCAGCAGGGAAATGACGGGAGGGAACACTGAAGCTTTCTTT. Translated, it gives CASREMTGGNTEAFF.

The J gene is TRBJ1-1, the V gene TRBV3-1 (or the pseudogene TRBV3-2); maybe TRBD1 (6 bases). The CDR3 spans 15 residues. The V gene's germline CDR1 is LGHDT and CDR2 YNNKEL (reference sequence). Trimming removed 1 base from V and 1 base from J, with 10 bases in between. The CDR3 nucleotides read TGTGCCAGCAGCCAAGCCCAGACAGGGAACACTGAAGCTTTCTTT. Translating gives CASSQAQTGNTEAFF.

A few counts support this clone. Sequence at one end of the junction differs from germline and may be a read error. The V call is TRBV10-2, the J call TRBJ1-2; TRBD1 matches at 9 bases. The CDR3 has 14 residues. CDR1 WSHSY and CDR2 SAAADI come from the germline V gene. CDR3 bases: TGCGCCAGCAGTGGAGGCGTAGGGACAGGGCCCCCGGTATTC. Encoded protein: CASSGGVGTGPPVF.

The J gene is TRBJ2-7, the V gene TRBV28, with TRBD1 matching 10 bases. With 6 bases clipped from V and 4 bases from J, the junction kept 9 bases outside the gene matches. The germline CDR1 and CDR2 sequences are MDHEN and SYDVKM. CDR3 length equals 15 residues. The CDR3 sequence: CASSSSGTGVYEQYF. The CDR3 DNA follows: TGTGCCAGCAGCTCGTCCGGGACAGGGGTTTACGAGCAGTACTTC.

This chain uses TRBV7-9 with TRBJ2-2; 11 bases are shared with TRBD2. Per germline, CDR1 SEHNR and CDR2 FQNEAQ (reference sequence). CDR3 length: 16 residues. With V trimmed by 4 bases and J by 1 base, 2 bases remained unmatched. CDR3 sequence: CASSSGLAVNTGELFF. The CDR3 DNA follows: TGTGCCAGCAGCTCGGGACTAGCGGTGAACACCGGGGAGCTGTTTTTT.

The CDR3 coding sequence is TGTGCCAGCAGCTCCGGGACCTACGAGCAGTACTTC. It yields the protein CASSSGTYEQYF. The rearrangement uses TRBV6-5 and TRBJ2-7, with D possibly matching TRBD2 (5 bases). This CDR3 is 12 amino acids long. The V end lost 6 bases, the J end lost 2 bases, and 8 bases lay between the germline ends. The germline V gene has CDR1 MNHEY and CDR2 SVGAGI.